This passage covers 14 T cell receptor beta chains from one sample sequenced in a study of T cells expressing NK-cell markers. TCRdb reprocessed the 5' RACE reads and keeps a single row for each CDR3 protein, giving no DNA. This listing includes around 550,000 distinct CDR3 sequences. Sequencing input: blood T cells: a sorted CD56 or NKG2C T cell subset, CD4+ or CD8+ T cells, or bulk PBMC T cells (not recorded which). The receptors come from a man between 18 and 35 years old in good health.

This chain joins TRBV10-3 and TRBJ2-3; TCRdb calls TRBD2, which cannot be checked without DNA. Germline V gene sequence: CDR1 ENHRY, CDR2 SYGVKD. The length of the CDR3 is 16 residues. The CDR3 sequence is CAISPTGAGRTDTQYF.

The chain employs TRBV9 and TRBJ2-6. The germline V gene encodes CDR1 SGDLS and CDR2 YYNGEE. This CDR3 comprises 15 residues. The CDR3 region is CASSLDFSGANVLTF.

The rearrangement uses TRBV2 and TRBJ2-5; there is no DNA to check the TCRdb D call of TRBD2. The CDR3 sequence is 15 residues long. The germline gives CDR1 SNHLY, CDR2 FYNNEI. CDR3 residues: CASSATSGVQETQYF.

The V gene is TRBV3-1, the J gene TRBJ1-1. From germline, CDR1 is LGHDT and CDR2 YNNKEL (reference sequence). CDR3 length: 14 residues. This chain's CDR3 is CASSQDRRAARAFF.

The rearrangement joins TRBV27 to TRBJ1-2; as DNA is missing, the TRBD1 call by TCRdb cannot be tested. This CDR3 contains 14 residues. Germline V gene lookup returns CDR1 MNHEY and CDR2 SMNVEV (reference sequence). CDR3 sequence reads: CASSLFARGGGYTF.

This chain links TRBV12-3 or TRBV12-4 with TRBJ2-2; lacking DNA, the TRBD2 call made by TCRdb goes unchecked. The CDR3 consists of 15 residues. The CDR3: CASSTQTLSTGELFF.

CDR3: CASSLVSRGGTTGTDTQYF. The V gene is TRBV11-1, the J gene TRBJ2-3; there is no DNA to check the TCRdb D call of TRBD2. The CDR3 totals 19 residues. Germline assignment: CDR1 SGHAT and CDR2 FQDESV (reference sequence).

The chain recombines TRBV7-2 with TRBJ2-1; TCRdb's D call of TRBD1 is untestable without DNA. Germline V gene lookup returns CDR1 SGHTA and CDR2 FQGNSA. The CDR3 runs to 16 residues. CDR3 loop: CASRDTGHSPYNEQFF.

CDR3: CASSQEVSYNEQFF. The genes are TRBV18 and TRBJ2-1. CDR1 KGHSH and CDR2 LQKENI come from the germline V gene. The CDR3 has 14 amino acids.

This sequence joins TRBV12-3 or TRBV12-4 and TRBJ1-1. The CDR3 runs 14 residues. The CDR3 region is CASSLVRGFPEAFF.

The rearrangement links TRBV6-1 to TRBJ2-5; TCRdb's D call, TRBD2, is unchecked because there is no DNA. Germline CDR1 and CDR2: MNHNS and SASEGT. The CDR3 loop spans 14 amino acids. The CDR3: CASSSDLTRETQYF.

The chain carries TRBV7-7 and TRBJ2-2; lacking DNA, the TRBD2 call made by TCRdb goes unchecked. This CDR3 has 15 residues. Germline V gene sequence: CDR1 SSHAT, CDR2 FNYEAQ (reference sequence). CDR3 residues: CASGGTSGSSGELFF.

This chain uses TRBV24-1 with TRBJ1-5; TCRdb selects TRBD1, and the lack of DNA leaves this call unchecked. CDR1 and CDR2 from the germline V gene are KGHDR and SFDVKD. The CDR3 consists of 18 residues. The CDR3 spells CATSDSTWGREYNQPQHF.

The chain has TRBV3-1 and TRBJ2-2; TCRdb returns TRBD1, unconfirmable since there is no DNA. The CDR3 is 17 amino acids. Germline loops: CDR1 LGHDT, CDR2 YNNKEL (reference sequence). CDR3 in amino acids: CASSQGGGGANTGELFF.